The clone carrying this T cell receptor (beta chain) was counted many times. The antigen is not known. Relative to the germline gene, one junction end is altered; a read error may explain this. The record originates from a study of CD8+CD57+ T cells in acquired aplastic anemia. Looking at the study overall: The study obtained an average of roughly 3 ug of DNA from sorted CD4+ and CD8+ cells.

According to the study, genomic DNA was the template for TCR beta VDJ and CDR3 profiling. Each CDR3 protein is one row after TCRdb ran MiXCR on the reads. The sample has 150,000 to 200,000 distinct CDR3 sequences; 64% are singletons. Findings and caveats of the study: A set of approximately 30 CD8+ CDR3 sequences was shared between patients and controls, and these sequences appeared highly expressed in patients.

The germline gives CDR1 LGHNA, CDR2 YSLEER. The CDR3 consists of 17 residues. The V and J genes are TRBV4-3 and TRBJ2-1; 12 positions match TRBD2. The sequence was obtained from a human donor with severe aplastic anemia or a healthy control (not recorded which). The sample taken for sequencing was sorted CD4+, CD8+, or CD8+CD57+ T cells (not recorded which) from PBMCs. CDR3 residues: CASSQDFGTSGFNEQFF. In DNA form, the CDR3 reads TGCGCCAGCAGCCAAGATTTCGGGACTAGCGGGTTCAATGAACAGTTCTTC.